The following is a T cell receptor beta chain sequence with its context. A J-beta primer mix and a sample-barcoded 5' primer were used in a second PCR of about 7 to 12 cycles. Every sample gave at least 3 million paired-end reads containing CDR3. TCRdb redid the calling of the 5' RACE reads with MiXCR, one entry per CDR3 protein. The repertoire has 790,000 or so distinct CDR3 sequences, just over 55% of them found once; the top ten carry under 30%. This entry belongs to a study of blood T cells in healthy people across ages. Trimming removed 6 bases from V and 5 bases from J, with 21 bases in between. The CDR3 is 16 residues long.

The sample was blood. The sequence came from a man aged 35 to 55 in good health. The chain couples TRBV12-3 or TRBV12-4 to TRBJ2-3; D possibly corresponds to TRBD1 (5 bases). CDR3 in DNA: TGTGCCAGCAGAGACCCGGACACCCTGTACTTAGATACGCAGTATTTT. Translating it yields CASRDPDTLYLDTQYF.